The 5 T cell receptor beta chains reported below all come from one sample, sequenced in a study of T cell repertoires in cytomegalovirus infection. TCRdb redid the calling of the reads with MiXCR, one entry per CDR3 protein. The data hold about 480,000 distinct CDR3 sequences, with 25% to 35% observed a single time. These TCRs' antigens remain unknown. Material: cultured PBMCs, obtained from culture after CMV antigen stimulation. All receptors derive from a human donor in good health (CMV status not recorded). Some clones in this sample may be carry-over from other donors' samples.

The rearrangement uses TRBV11-2 and TRBJ1-1; D is uncertain. Germline CDR1 SGHAT, CDR2 FQNNGV. The CDR3 runs to 13 residues. V lost 5 bases to trimming and J lost 7 bases, with 14 bases between them. The CDR3 spells CASSPTGPYEAFF. The DNA of the CDR3 is TGTGCCAGCAGCCCCACCGGACCCTATGAAGCTTTCTTT.

This rearrangement joins TRBV7-9 to TRBJ2-5; D is possibly TRBD2 (5 bases). The CDR3 runs to 13 residues. The V end was cut by 5 bases, the J end by 5 bases, with 12 bases between. Germline CDR1 and CDR2: SEHNR and FQNEAQ (reference sequence). In nucleotides, the CDR3 is TGTGCCAGCAGCAATTGGGGAGAGGAGACCCAGTACTTC. It specifies CASSNWGEETQYF.

The rearrangement links TRBV6-1 to TRBJ2-7; weak D call: TRBD1 (6 bases). The CDR3 spans 15 residues. V was shortened by 2 bases and J by 3 bases, with 14 bases between the two germline ends. Per the germline V gene, CDR1 is MNHNS and CDR2 is SASEGT. Here the CDR3 reads CASSESTGSGYEQYV. The DNA of the CDR3 is TGTGCCAGCAGTGAATCTACAGGGTCGGGCTACGAGCAGTACGTC.

The chain recombines TRBV27 with TRBJ2-1; TRBD2 matches at 10 bases. Losses at the gene ends were 4 bases for V and 5 bases for J; bases not matched to a gene: 5. This CDR3 contains 15 residues. Germline V gives CDR1 MNHEY, CDR2 SMNVEV (reference sequence). The CDR3 loop reads CASSSLAGAHNEQFF. Written as DNA, the CDR3 is TGTGCCAGCAGTTCTCTAGCGGGAGCCCACAATGAGCAGTTCTTC.

This sequence joins TRBV28 and TRBJ1-5; 11 positions agree with TRBD1. The trim removed 7 bases at V and 7 bases at J, leaving 12 bases unmatched. CDR3 length: 16 residues. Germline CDR1 and CDR2: MDHEN and SYDVKM. The CDR3 DNA reads as TGTGCCAGCACCTCCCCCGGGCGGGACAGGGGGCAGCCCCAGCATTTT. Translated, it gives CASTSPGRDRGQPQHF.